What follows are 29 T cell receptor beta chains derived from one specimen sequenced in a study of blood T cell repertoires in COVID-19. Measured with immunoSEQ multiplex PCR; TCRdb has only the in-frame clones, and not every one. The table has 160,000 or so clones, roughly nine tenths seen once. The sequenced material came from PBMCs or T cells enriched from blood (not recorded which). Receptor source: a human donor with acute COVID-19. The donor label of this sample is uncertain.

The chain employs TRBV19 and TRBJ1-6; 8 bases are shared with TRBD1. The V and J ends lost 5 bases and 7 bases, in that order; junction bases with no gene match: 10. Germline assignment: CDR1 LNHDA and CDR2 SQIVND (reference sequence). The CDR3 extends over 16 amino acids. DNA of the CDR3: TGTGCCAGTAGTCCCCGTGGACAGGGTAAAAATTCACCCCTCCACTTT. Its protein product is CASSPRGQGKNSPLHF.

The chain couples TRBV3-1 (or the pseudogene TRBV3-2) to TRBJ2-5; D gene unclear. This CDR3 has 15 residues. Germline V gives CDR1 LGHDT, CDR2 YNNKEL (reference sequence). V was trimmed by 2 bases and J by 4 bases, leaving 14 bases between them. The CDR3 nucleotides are TGTGCCAGCAGCCAATCGGTTGGTCCAGGAGAGACCCAGTACTTC. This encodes CASSQSVGPGETQYF.

This chain's CDR3 is CASSHGINEQFF. In DNA, the CDR3 is TGTGCCAGCAGCCACGGGATCAATGAGCAGTTCTTC. The gene calls are TRBV7-2 and TRBJ2-1, with D perhaps matching TRBD2 (5 bases). The CDR3 contains 12 residues. Between the trimmed V and J ends, which lost 5 bases and 6 bases, there was a span of 8 bases. Germline V CDR1 and CDR2: SGHTA, FQGNSA.

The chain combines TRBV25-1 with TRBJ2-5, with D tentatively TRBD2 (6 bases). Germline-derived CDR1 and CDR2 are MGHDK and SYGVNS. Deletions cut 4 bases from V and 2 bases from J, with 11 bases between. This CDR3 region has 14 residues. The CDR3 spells CASSAFGGQETQYF. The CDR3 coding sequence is TGTGCCAGCAGTGCTTTCGGGGGTCAAGAGACCCAGTACTTC.

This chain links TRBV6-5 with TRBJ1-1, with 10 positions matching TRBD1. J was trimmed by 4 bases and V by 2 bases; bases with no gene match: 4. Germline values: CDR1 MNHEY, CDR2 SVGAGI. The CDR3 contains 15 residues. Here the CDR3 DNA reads TGTGCCAGCAGTTACGTGGGACAGGGGTCCACTGAAGCTTTCTTT. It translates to CASSYVGQGSTEAFF.

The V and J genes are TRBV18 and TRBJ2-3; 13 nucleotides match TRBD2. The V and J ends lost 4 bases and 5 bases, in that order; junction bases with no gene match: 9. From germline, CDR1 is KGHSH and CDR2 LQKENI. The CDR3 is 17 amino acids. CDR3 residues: CASSLTSGGAGGDTQYF. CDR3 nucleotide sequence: TGTGCCAGCTCACTTACTAGCGGGGGGGCCGGAGGAGATACGCAGTATTTT.

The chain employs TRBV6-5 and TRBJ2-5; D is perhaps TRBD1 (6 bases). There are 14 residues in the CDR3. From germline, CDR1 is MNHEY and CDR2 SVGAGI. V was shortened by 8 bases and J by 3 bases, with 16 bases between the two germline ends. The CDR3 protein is CASHNRTAEETQYF. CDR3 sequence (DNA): TGTGCCAGCCACAATAGGACAGCTGAAGAGACCCAGTACTTC.

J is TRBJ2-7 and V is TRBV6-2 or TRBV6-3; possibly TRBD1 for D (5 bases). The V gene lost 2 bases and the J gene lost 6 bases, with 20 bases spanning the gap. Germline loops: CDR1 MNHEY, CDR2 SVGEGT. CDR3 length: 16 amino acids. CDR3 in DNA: TGTGCCAGCAGTTACCGCCCCCTTCGACAGCCTCTCGAGCAGTACTTC. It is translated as CASSYRPLRQPLEQYF.

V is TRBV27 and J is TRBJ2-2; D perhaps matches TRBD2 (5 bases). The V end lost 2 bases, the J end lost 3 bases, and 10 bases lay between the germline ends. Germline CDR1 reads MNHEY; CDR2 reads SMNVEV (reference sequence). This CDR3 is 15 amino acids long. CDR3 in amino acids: CASSLRGVDTGELFF. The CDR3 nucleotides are TGTGCCAGCAGTTTACGGGGAGTCGACACCGGGGAGCTGTTTTTT.

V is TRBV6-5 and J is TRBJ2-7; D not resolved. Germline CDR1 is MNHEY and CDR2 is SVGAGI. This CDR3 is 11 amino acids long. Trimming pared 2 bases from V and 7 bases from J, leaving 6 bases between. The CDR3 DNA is TGTGCCAGCAGTTACGAGACAGAGCAGTACTTC. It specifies CASSYETEQYF.

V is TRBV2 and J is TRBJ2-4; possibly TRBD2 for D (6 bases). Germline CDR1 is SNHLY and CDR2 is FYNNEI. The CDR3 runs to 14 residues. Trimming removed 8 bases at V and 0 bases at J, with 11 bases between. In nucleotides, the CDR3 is TGTGCCAGCGGAACTAGCCTAGCCAAAAACATTCAGTACTTC. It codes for CASGTSLAKNIQYF.

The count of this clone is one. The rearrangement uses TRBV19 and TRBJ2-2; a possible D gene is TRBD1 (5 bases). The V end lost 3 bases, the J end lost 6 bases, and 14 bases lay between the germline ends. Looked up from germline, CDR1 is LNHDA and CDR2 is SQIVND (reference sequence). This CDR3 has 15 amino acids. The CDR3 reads CASSIGQGGAGELFF. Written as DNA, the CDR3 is TGTGCCAGTAGTATCGGGCAGGGTGGAGCCGGGGAGCTGTTTTTT.

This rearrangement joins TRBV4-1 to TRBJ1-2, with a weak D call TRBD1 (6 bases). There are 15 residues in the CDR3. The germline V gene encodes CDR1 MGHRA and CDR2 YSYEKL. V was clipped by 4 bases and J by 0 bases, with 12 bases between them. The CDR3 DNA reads TGCGCCAGCAGCCCCTTGACAGGATCTAACTATGGCTACACCTTC. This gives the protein CASSPLTGSNYGYTF.

DNA for the CDR3: TGTGCCAGTGGTTACACCATTTCACCCCTCCACTTT. Its translation is CASGYTISPLHF. The gene calls are TRBV19 and TRBJ1-6; D is uncertain. CDR3 length: 12 residues. V lost 8 bases and J 9 bases, leaving 11 bases between the germline ends. Germline lookup yields CDR1 LNHDA and CDR2 SQIVND (reference sequence).

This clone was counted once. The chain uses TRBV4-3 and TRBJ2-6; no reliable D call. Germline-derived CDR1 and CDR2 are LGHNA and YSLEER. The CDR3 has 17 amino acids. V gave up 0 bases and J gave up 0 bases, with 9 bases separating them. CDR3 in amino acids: CASSQDSPGSGANVLTF. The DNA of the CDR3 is TGCGCCAGCAGCCAAGATTCTCCCGGCTCTGGGGCCAACGTCCTGACTTTC.

For the CDR3, the DNA is TGTGCCTGGAACAGGGTCCCGAATGAAAAACTGTTTTTT. Translation gives CAWNRVPNEKLFF. The chain uses TRBV30 and TRBJ1-4; weak D call: TRBD1 (6 bases). The CDR3 has 13 residues. The V gene lost 4 bases and the J gene lost 5 bases, with 11 bases spanning the gap. Germline V lookup: CDR1 GTSNPN, CDR2 SVGIG (reference sequence).

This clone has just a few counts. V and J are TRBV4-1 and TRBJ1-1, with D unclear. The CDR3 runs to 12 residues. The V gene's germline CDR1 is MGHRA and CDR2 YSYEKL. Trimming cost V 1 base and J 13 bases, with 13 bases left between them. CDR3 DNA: TGCGCCAGCAGCCAAGGGGGAGGGCTCGGTTTCTTT. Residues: CASSQGGGLGFF.

The CDR3 sequence: CASSVSRVGTEAFF. Written as DNA, the CDR3 is TGTGCCAGCAGCGTCAGCAGGGTTGGAACTGAAGCTTTCTTT. The chain links TRBV9 to TRBJ1-1, with a possible D match to TRBD1 (5 bases). The CDR3 length is 14 residues. With 2 bases removed from V and 5 bases from J, the gap between germline ends came to 13 bases. CDR1 and CDR2 from the germline V gene are SGDLS and YYNGEE.

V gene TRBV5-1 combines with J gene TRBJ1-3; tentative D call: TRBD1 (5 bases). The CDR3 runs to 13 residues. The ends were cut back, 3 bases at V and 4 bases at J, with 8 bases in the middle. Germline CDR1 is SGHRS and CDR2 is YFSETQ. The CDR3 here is CASSSDKGNTIYF. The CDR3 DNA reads TGCGCCAGCAGCTCGGACAAAGGAAACACCATATATTTT.

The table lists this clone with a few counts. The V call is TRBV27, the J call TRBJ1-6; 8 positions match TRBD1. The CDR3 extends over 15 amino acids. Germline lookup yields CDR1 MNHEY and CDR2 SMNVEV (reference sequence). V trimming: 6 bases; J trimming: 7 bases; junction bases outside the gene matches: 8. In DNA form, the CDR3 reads TGTGCCAGCAGCTGGGGACAGGAGCGGAATTCACCCCTCCACTTT. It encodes CASSWGQERNSPLHF.

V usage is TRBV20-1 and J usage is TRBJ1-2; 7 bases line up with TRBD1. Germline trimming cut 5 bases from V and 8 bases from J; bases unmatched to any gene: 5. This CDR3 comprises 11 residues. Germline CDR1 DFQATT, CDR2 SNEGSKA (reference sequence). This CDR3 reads CSAEGALGYTF. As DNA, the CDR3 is TGCAGTGCTGAGGGGGCGCTCGGCTACACCTTC.

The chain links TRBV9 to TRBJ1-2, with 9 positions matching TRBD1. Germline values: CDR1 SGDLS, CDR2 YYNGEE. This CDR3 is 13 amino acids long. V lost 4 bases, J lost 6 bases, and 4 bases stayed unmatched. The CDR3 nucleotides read TGTGCCAGCAGCACGGGACAGGGAGATGGCTACACCTTC. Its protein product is CASSTGQGDGYTF.

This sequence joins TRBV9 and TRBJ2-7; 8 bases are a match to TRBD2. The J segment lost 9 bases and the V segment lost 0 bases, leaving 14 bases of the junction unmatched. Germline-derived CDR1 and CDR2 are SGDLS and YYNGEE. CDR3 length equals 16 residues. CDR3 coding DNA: TGTGCCAGCAGCGTAGAGGTTAGCGGGGCGGGGTCTAGGCAGTACTTC. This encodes CASSVEVSGAGSRQYF.

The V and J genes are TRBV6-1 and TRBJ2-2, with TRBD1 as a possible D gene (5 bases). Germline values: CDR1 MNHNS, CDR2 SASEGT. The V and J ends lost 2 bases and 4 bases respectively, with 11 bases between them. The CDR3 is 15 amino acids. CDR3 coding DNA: TGTGCCAGCAGTGAATTTACAAGGGGCACCGGGGAGCTGTTTTTT. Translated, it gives CASSEFTRGTGELFF.

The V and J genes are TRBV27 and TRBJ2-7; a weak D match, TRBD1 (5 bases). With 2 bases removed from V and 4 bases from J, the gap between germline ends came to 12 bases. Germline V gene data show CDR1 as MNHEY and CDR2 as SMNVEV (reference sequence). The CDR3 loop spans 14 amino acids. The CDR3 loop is CASSLRAGKYEQYF. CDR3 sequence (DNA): TGTGCCAGCAGTTTACGGGCAGGGAAATACGAGCAGTACTTC.

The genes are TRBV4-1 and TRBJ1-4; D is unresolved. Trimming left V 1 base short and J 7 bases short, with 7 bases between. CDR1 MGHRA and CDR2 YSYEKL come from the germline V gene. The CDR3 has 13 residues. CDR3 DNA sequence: TGCGCCAGCAGCCAAGCCCCCTCTGAAAAACTGTTTTTT. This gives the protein CASSQAPSEKLFF.

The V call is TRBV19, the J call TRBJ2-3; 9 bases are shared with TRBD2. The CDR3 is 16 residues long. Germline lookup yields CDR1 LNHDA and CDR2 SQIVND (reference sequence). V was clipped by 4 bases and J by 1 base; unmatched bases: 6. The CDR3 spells CASSTLAGAGTDTQYF. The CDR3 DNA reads TGTGCCAGTAGTACATTAGCGGGGGCGGGCACAGATACGCAGTATTTT.

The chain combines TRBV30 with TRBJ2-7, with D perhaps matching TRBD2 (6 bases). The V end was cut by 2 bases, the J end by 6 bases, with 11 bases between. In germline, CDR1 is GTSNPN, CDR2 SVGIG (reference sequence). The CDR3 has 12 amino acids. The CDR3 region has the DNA TGTGCCTGGAGTTCAGGAGGGCCCGAGCAGTACTTC. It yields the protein CAWSSGGPEQYF.

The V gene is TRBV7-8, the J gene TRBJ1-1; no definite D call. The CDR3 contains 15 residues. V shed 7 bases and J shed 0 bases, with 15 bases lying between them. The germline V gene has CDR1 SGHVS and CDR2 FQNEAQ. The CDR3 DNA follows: TGTGCCAGCATGCTTGATTTGAGGTTGAACACTGAAGCTTTCTTT. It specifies CASMLDLRLNTEAFF.